This T cell receptor beta chain was sequenced in a study of CD8+ T cells in alopecia areata. After isolation, RNA underwent reverse transcription to generate cDNA as the sequencing template. Libraries were prepared by immunoSEQ multiplex PCR; TCRdb keeps only in-frame clonotypes and omits some of them. The sample holds about 210,000 clones, roughly 64% seen once. Treatment reported: oral pan-JAK inhibitor, 5-10 mg twice daily. Per the germline V gene, CDR1 is GTSNPN and CDR2 is SVGIG (reference sequence). The CDR3 contains 14 residues. V gave up 2 bases and J gave up 7 bases, with 17 bases separating them.

The sample consisted of CD4+ T cells sorted from blood, taken at week 4, from a patient treated with tofacitinib. The chain links TRBV30 to TRBJ1-2, with D perhaps matching TRBD1 (5 bases). The clonotype comes from a human donor with alopecia areata. This chain's CDR3 is CAWSKGVGGGGYTF. The CDR3 DNA is TGTGCCTGGAGTAAGGGAGTTGGTGGGGGTGGCTACACCTTC.